This entry features one TCR beta chain sequence. This receptor's antigen is unknown. No per-base quality is available; no much larger clone lies one base away. These data are taken from a study of response to subunit inactivated influenza vaccine (dated by TCRdb to 2017 to 2018). Notes on the research overall: The study used deep quantitative T cell receptor repertoire profiling to track responses to a trivalent subunit inactivated influenza vaccine. Study-level results and caveats: The authors proposed that each seasonal influenza vaccination may bring in only a limited number of new T cells.

V loses 2 bases at its end and J loses 9 bases; junction bases beyond the gene matches: 19. The CDR3, from cysteine to phenylalanine, totals 18 residues. Only the CDR3 DNA is retained, 54 bases long and in frame from the first base. The germline V gene sets CDR1 to MNHNS and CDR2 to SASEGT. Libraries were prepared through RT-PCR. The sample was run on an Illumina HiSeq 2500. TCRdb redid the processing of the public reads, applying fastp at Q25 and MiXCR, and retained in-frame beta chains. Each entry is one CDR3 protein sequence, shown with its most common DNA and genes. Within this sample are hundreds of thousands of distinct CDR3 sequences, with 12% of them counted one time only. The ten most abundant clones make up approximately 10% of the sample.

This specimen consisted of PBMCs from blood, obtained on the day of vaccination. The clonotype comes from a man aged 50-59 years who received an inactivated influenza vaccine. Donor details come from another sample of the same person, matched by shared clones. Recombination joined TRBV6-1 with TRBJ2-1, and 7 junction bases match TRBD2. The nucleotide sequence is given as TGTGCCAGCAGTGAACTGGGGGGGATTGTCGGGAGAAGAGCTGAGCAGTTCTTC. The resulting protein is CASSELGGIVGRRAEQFF.